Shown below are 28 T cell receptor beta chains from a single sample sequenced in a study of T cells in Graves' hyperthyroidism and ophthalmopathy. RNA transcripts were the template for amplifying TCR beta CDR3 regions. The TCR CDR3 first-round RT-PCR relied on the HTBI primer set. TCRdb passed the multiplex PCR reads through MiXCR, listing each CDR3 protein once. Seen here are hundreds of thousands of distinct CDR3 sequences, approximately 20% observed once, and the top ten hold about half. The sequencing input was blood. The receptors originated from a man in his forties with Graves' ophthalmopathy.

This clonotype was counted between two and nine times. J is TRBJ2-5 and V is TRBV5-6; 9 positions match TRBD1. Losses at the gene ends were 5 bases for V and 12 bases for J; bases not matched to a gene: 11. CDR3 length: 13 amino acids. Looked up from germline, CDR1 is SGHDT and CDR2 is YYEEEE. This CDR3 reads CASSRPGQGFEYF. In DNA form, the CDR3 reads TGTGCCAGCAGTCGGCCGGGACAGGGATTCGAGTACTTC.

Here the CDR3 DNA reads TGTGCCAGCAGTCAGGGACAGTACGAGCAGTACTTC. Translated: CASSQGQYEQYF. This chain links TRBV6-1 with TRBJ2-7, with 7 positions matching TRBD1. Trimming at V came to 5 bases and at J to 4 bases, leaving 2 bases not matched to a gene. Germline V gene data show CDR1 as MNHNS and CDR2 as SASEGT. This CDR3 is built from 12 residues.

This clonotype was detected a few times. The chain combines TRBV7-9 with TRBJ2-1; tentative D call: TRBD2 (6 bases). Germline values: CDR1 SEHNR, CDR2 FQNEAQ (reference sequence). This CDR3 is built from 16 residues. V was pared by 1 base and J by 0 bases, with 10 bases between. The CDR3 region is CASSLGGTGSYNEQFF. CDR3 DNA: TGTGCCAGCAGCTTAGGCGGGACTGGCTCCTACAATGAGCAGTTCTTC. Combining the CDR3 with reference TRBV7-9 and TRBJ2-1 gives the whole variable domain DTGVSQNPRHKITKRGQNVTFRCDPISEHNRLYWYRQTLGQGPEFLTYFQNEAQLEKSRLLSDRFSAERPKGSFSTLEIQRTEQGDSAMYLCASSLGGTGSYNEQFFGPGTRLTVL.

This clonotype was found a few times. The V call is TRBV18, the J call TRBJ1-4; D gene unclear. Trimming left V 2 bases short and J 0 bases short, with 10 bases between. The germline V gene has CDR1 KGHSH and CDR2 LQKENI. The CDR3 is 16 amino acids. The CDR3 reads CASSPGSPATNEKLFF. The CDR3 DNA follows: TGTGCCAGCTCACCAGGCAGCCCTGCAACTAATGAAAAACTGTTTTTT. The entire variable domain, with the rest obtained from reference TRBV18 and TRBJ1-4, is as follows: NAGVMQNPRHLVRRRGQEARLRCSPMKGHSHVYWYRQLPEEGLKFMVYLQKENIIDESGMPKERFSAEFPKEGPSILRIQQVVRGDSAAYFCASSPGSPATNEKLFFGSGTQLSVL.

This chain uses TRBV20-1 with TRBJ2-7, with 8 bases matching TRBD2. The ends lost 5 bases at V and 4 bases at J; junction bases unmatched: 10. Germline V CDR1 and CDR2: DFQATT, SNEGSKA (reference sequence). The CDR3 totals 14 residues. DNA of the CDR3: TGCAGTGCTCCAATAGCGGGGATCAAATACGAGCAGTACTTC. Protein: CSAPIAGIKYEQYF.

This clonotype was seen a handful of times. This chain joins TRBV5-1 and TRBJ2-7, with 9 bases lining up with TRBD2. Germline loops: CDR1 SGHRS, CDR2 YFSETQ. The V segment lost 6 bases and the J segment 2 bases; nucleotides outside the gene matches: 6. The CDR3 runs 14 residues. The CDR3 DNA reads TGCGCCAGCACCCCGACTAGCGGTCCCTACGAGCAGTACTTC. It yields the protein CASTPTSGPYEQYF.

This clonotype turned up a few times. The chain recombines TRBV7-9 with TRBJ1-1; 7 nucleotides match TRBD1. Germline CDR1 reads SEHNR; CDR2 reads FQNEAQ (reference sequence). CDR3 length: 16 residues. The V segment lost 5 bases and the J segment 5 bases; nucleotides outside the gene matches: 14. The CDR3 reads CASSPRDRPLDTEAFF. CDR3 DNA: TGTGCCAGCAGCCCGCGGGACAGACCTTTGGATACTGAAGCTTTCTTT. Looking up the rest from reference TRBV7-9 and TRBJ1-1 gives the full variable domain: DTGVSQNPRHKITKRGQNVTFRCDPISEHNRLYWYRQTLGQGPEFLTYFQNEAQLEKSRLLSDRFSAERPKGSFSTLEIQRTEQGDSAMYLCASSPRDRPLDTEAFFGQGTRLTVV.

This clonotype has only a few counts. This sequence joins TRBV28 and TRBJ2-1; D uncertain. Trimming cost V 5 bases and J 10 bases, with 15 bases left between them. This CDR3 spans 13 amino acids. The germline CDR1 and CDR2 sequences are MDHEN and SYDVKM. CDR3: CASSDPPPMEQFF. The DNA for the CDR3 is TGTGCCAGCAGTGACCCCCCTCCGATGGAGCAGTTCTTC. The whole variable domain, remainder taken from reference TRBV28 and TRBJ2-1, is DVKVTQSSRYLVKRTGEKVFLECVQDMDHENMFWYRQDPGLGLRLIYFSYDVKMKEKGDIPEGYSVSREKKERFSLILESASTNQTSMYLCASSDPPPMEQFFGPGTRLTVL.

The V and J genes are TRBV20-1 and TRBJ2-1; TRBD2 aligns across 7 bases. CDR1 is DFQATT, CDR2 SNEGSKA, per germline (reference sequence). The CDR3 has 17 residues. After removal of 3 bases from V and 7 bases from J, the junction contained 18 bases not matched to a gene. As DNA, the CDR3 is TGCAGTGCTAGGGAGGATGTAGCGGGCTACGAGGGGAATGAGCAGTTCTTC. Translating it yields CSAREDVAGYEGNEQFF.

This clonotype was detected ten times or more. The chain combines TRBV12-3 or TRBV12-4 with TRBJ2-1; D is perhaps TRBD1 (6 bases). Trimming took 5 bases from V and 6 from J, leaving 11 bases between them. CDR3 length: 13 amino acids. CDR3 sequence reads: CASSPDRSNEQFF. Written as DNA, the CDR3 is TGTGCCAGCAGTCCTGACAGGAGCAATGAGCAGTTCTTC.

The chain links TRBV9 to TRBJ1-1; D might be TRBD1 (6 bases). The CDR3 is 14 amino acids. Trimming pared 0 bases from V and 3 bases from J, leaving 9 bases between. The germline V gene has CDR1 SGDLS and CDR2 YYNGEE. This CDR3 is CASSVAGQYTEAFF. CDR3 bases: TGTGCCAGCAGCGTAGCTGGACAGTACACTGAAGCTTTCTTT.

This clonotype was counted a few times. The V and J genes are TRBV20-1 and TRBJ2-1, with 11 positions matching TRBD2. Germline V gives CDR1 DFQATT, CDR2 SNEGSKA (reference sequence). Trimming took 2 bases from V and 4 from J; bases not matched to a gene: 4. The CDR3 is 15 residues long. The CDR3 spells CSARPLAGAYNEQFF. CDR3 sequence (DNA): TGCAGTGCTAGACCACTAGCGGGAGCATACAATGAGCAGTTCTTC.

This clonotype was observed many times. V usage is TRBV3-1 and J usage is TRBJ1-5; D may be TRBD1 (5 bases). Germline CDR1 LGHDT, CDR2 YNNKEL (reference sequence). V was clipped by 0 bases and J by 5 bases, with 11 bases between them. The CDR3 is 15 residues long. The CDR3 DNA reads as TGTGCCAGCAGCCAAGAGGGGGGAGGCCATCAGCCCCAGCATTTT. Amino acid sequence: CASSQEGGGHQPQHF.

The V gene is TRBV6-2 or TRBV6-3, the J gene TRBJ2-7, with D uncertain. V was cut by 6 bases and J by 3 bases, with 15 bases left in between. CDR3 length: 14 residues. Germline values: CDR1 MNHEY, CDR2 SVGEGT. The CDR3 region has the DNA TGTGCCAGCAGCCCCAGACGTCCAGTCTACGAGCAGTACTTC. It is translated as CASSPRRPVYEQYF.

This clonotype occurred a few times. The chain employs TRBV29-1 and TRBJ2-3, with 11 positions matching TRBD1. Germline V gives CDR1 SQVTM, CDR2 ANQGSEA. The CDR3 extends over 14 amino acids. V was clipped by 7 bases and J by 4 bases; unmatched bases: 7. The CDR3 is CSARTGGVADTQYF. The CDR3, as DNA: TGCAGCGCTCGGACAGGGGGCGTTGCAGATACGCAGTATTTT.

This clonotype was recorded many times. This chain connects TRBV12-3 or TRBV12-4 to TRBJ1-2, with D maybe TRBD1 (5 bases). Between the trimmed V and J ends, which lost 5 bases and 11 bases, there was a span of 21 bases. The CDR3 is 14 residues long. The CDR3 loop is CASSPHRSPERYTF. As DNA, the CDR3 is TGTGCCAGCAGTCCCCACAGGTCCCCTGAGAGGTACACCTTC.

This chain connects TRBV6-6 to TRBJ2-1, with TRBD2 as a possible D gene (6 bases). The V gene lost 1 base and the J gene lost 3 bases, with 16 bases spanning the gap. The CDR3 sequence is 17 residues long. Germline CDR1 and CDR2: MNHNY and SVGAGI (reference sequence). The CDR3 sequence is CASSYFHGGASYNEQFF. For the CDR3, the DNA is TGTGCCAGCAGTTACTTCCACGGGGGTGCCAGCTACAATGAGCAGTTCTTC.

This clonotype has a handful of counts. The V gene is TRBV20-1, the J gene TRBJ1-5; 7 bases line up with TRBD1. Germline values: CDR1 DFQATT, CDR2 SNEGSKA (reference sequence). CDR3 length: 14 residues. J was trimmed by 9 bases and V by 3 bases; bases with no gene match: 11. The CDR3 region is CSASLQGPQGPQHF. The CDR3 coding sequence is TGCAGTGCTAGTCTACAGGGGCCCCAAGGGCCCCAGCATTTT.

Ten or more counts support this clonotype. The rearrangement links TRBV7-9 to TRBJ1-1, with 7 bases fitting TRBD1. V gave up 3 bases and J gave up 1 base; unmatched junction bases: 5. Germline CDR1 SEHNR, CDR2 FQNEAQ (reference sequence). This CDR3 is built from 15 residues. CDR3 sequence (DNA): TGTGCCAGCAGCTTCGGCGGGACAGAGAACACTGAAGCTTTCTTT. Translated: CASSFGGTENTEAFF.

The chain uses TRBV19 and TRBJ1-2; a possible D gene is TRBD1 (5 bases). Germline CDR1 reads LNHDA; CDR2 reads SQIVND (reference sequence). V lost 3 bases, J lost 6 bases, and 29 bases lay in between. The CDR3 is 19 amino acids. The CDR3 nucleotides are TGTGCCAGTAGTATTGGGGGGGGGACGGTATACGGGTTACGGCATGGCTACACCTTC. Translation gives CASSIGGGTVYGLRHGYTF.

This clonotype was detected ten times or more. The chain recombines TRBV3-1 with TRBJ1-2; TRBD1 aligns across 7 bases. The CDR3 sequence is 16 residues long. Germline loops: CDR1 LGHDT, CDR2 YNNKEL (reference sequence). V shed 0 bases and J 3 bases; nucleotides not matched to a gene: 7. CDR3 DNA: TGTGCCAGCAGCCAAGATGGGGGACAGAGCTACTATGGCTACACCTTC. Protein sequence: CASSQDGGQSYYGYTF.

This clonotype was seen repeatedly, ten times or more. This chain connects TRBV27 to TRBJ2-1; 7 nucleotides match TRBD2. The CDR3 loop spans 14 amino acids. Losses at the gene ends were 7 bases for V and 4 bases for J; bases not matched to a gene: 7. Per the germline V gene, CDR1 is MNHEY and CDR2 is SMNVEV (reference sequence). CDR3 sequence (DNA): TGTGCCAGCACCCCCCCGGGAGGTTACAATGAGCAGTTCTTC. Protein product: CASTPPGGYNEQFF.

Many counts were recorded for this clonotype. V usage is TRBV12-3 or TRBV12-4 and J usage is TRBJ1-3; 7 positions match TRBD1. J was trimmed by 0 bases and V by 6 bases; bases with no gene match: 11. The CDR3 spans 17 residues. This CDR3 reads CASSPGQSLSSGNTIYF. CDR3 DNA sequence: TGTGCCAGCAGCCCGGGACAGAGCCTTTCCTCTGGAAACACCATATATTTT.

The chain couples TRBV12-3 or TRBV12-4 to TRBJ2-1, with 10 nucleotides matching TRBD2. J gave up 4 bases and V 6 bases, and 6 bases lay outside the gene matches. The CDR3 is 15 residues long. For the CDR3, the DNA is TGTGCCAGCAGCCAAACTAGCGGGAAATACAATGAGCAGTTCTTC. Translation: CASSQTSGKYNEQFF.

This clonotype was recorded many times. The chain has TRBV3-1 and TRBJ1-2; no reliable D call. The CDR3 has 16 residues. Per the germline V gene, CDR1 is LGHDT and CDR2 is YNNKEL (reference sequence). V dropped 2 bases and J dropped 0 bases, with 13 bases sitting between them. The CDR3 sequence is CASSQLVGGPNYGYTF. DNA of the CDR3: TGTGCCAGCAGCCAACTGGTTGGAGGACCTAACTATGGCTACACCTTC. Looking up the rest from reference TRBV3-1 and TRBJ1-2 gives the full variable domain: DTAVSQTPKYLVTQMGNDKSIKCEQNLGHDTMYWYKQDSKKFLKIMFSYNNKELIINETVPNRFSPKSPDKAHLNLHINSLELGDSAVYFCASSQLVGGPNYGYTFGSGTRLTVV.

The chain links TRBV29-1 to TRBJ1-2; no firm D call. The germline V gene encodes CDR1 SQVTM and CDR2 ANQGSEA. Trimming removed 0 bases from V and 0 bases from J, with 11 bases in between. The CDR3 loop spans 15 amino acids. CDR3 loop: CSVEERGYPNYGYTF. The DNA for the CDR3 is TGCAGCGTTGAAGAACGAGGGTATCCTAACTATGGCTACACCTTC.

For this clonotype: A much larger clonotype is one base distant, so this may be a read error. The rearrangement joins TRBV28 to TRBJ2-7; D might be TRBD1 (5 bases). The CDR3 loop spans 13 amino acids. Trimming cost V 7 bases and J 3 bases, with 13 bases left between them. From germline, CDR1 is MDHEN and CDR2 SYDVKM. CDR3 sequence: CASTGADGYEQYF. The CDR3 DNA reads TGTGCCAGCACTGGGGCGGACGGCTACGAGCAGTACTTC. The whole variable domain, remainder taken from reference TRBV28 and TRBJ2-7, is DVKVTQSSRYLVKRTGEKVFLECVQDMDHENMFWYRQDPGLGLRLIYFSYDVKMKEKGDIPEGYSVSREKKERFSLILESASTNQTSMYLCASTGADGYEQYFGPGTRLTVT.

CDR3 amino acids: CASTQFGPENIQYF. The DNA for the CDR3 is TGTGCCAGCACCCAATTCGGGCCCGAAAACATTCAGTACTTC. V is TRBV28 and J is TRBJ2-4; D remains ambiguous. Trimming removed 7 bases from V and 5 bases from J, with 15 bases in between. Germline CDR1 reads MDHEN; CDR2 reads SYDVKM. The CDR3 is made up of 14 amino acids.